The TCR beta chain described here comes from a study of tumor and adjacent non-tumor tissue in lung cancer. Study-wide background: Each sample yielded a few million productive TCRbeta reads on average. Study-level results: In normal lung, the top 100 clones were significantly more dominant than in tumor. Tumor tissue had significantly higher TCR diversity than normal lung.

Note on this clonotype: Its antigen remains unknown. A much larger clone lies a single base off, so this may be a read error.

No cell sorting was done before RNA was extracted from the tissue. The normal lung tissue was taken more than 3 cm from the tumor edge. The length of the CDR3 is 16 residues. The V and J ends lost 2 bases and 0 bases respectively, with 10 bases between them. The germline V gene has CDR1 MNHNS and CDR2 SASEGT. TCRbeta libraries were built with three rounds of nested PCR, modified from ARM-PCR. TCRdb itself ran the multiplex PCR reads through MiXCR, one entry per CDR3 protein. The data hold roughly 70,000 distinct CDR3 sequences, with 55% to 70% observed a single time. The clonotype comes from a woman in her forties or fifties with non-small cell lung cancer. The sequenced sample was distant non-tumor lung tissue. The genes are TRBV6-1 and TRBJ2-2, with D maybe TRBD1 (5 bases). The CDR3 DNA is TGTGCCAGCAGTGAAACTGTGACAGCGAACACCGGGGAGCTGTTTTTT. Protein product: CASSETVTANTGELFF.